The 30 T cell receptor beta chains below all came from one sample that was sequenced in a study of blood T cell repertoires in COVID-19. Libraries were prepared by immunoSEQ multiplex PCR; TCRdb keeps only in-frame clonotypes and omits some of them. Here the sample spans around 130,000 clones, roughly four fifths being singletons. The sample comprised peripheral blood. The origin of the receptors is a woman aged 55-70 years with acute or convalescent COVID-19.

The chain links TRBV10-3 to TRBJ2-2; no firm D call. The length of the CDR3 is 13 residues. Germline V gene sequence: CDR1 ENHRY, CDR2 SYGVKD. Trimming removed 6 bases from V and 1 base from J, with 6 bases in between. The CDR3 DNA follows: TGTGCCATCAGATCCGGGAACACCGGGGAGCTGTTTTTT. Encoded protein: CAIRSGNTGELFF.

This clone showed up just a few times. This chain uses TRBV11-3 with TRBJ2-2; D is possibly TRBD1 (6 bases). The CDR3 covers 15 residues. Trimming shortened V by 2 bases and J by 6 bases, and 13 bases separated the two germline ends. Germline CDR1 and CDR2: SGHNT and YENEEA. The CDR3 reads CASSLRGTQPGELFF. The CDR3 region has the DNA TGTGCCAGCAGCTTAAGGGGGACGCAACCCGGGGAGCTGTTTTTT.

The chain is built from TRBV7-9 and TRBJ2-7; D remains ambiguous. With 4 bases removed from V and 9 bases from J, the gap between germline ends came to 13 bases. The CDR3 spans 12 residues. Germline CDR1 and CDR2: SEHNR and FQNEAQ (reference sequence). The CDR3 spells CASSSDTTRQYF. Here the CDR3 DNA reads TGTGCCAGCAGCTCTGATACTACGAGGCAGTACTTC.

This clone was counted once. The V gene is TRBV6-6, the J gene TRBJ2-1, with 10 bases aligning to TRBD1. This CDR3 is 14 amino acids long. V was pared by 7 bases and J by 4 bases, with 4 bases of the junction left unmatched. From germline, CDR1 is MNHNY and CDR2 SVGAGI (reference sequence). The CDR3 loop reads CASKRDRGYNEQFF. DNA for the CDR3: TGTGCCAGCAAGAGGGACAGGGGTTACAATGAGCAGTTCTTC.

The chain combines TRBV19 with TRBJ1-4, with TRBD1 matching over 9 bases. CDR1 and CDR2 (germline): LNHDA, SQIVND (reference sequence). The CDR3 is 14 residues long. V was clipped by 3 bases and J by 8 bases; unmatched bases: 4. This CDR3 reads CASSMGQGGEKLFF. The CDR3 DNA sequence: TGTGCCAGTAGTATGGGACAGGGTGGCGAAAAACTGTTTTTT. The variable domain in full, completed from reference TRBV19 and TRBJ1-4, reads DGGITQSPKYLFRKEGQNVTLSCEQNLNHDAMYWYRQDPGQGLRLIYYSQIVNDFQKGDIAEGYSVSREKKESFPLTVTSAQKNPTAFYLCASSMGQGGEKLFFGSGTQLSVL.

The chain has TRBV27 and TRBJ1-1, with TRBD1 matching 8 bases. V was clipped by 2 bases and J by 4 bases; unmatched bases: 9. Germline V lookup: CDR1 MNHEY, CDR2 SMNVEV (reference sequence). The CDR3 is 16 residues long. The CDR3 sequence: CASSLPSGGLGTEAFF. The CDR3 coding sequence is TGTGCCAGCAGTTTACCCTCAGGGGGCTTGGGCACTGAAGCTTTCTTT.

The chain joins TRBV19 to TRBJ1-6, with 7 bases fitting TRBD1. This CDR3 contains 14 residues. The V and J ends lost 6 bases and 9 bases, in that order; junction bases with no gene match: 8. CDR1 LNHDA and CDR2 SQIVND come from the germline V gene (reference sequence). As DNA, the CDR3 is TGTGCCAGTAGCCTGGACAGGAGAACTTCACCCCTCCACTTT. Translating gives CASSLDRRTSPLHF.

The CDR3 region has the DNA TGTGCCAGTAGTATGGGAGTGGATGGCTACACCTTC. Residues: CASSMGVDGYTF. This chain connects TRBV19 to TRBJ1-2; D remains ambiguous. Trimming pared 3 bases from V and 6 bases from J, leaving 8 bases between. The CDR3 has 12 amino acids. Germline V gives CDR1 LNHDA, CDR2 SQIVND (reference sequence).

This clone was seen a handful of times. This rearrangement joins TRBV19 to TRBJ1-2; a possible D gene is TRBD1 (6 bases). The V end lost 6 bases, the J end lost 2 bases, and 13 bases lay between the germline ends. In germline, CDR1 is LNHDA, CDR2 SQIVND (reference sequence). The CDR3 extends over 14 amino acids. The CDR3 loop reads CASREETGNYGYTF. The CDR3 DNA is TGTGCCAGTAGAGAGGAGACAGGCAACTATGGCTACACCTTC.

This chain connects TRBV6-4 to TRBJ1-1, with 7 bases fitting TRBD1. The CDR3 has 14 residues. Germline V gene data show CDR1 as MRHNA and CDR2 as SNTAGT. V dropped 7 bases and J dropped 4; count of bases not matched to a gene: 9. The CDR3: CASTADRRSTEAFF. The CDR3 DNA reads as TGTGCCAGCACAGCGGACAGGCGGAGCACTGAAGCTTTCTTT.

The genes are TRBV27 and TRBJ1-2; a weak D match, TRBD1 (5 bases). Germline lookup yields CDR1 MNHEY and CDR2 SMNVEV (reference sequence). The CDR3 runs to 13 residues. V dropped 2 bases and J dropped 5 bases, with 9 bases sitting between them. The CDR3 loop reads CASSLQGSYGYTF. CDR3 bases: TGTGCCAGCAGTTTACAGGGTAGTTATGGCTACACCTTC.

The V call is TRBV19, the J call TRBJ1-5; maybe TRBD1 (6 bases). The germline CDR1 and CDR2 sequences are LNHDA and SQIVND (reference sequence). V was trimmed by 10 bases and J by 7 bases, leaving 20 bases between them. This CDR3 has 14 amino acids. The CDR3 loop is CATNKGGAGQPQHF. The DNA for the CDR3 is TGTGCCACCAACAAGGGGGGGGCCGGGCAGCCCCAGCATTTT.

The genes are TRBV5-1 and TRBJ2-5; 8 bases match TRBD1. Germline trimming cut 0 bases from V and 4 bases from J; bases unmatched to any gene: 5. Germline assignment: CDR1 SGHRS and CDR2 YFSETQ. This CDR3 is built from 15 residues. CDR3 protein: CASSLGSGGGETQYF. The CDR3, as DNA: TGCGCCAGCAGCTTGGGATCAGGGGGCGGAGAGACCCAGTACTTC.

Here the CDR3 reads CASSIGRGQATKQPQHF. Here the CDR3 DNA reads TGTGCCAGTAGTATAGGGAGGGGACAGGCCACGAAGCAGCCCCAGCATTTT. The chain has TRBV19 and TRBJ1-5; 8 nucleotides match TRBD1. Germline trimming cut 1 base from V and 7 bases from J; bases unmatched to any gene: 12. Germline lookup yields CDR1 LNHDA and CDR2 SQIVND (reference sequence). The CDR3 totals 17 residues.

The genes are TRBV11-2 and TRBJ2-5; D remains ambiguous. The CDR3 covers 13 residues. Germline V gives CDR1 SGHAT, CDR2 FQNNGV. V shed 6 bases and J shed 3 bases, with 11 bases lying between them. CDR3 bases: TGTGCCAGCAGTACTGGGCTCAAAGAGACCCAGTACTTC. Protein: CASSTGLKETQYF.

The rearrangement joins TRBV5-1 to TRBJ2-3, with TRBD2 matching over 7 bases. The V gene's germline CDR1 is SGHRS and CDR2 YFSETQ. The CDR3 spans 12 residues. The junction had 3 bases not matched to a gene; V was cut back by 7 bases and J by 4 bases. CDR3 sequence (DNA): TGCGCCAGCGGGACTACCCCAGATACGCAGTATTTT. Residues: CASGTTPDTQYF.

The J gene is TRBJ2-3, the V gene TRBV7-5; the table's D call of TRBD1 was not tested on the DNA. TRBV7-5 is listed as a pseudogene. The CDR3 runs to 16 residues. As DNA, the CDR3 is TGTGTCAGAAGCTTAATATATCAGGGCTACATGCATACGCAGTATTTT. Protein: CVRSLIYQGYMHTQYF.

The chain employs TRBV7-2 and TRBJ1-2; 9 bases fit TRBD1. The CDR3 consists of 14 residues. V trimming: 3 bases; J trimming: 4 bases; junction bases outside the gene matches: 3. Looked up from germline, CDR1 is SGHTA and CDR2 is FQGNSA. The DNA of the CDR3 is TGTGCCAGCAGCTTGGACAGGGGCCTCTATGGCTACACCTTC. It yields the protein CASSLDRGLYGYTF.

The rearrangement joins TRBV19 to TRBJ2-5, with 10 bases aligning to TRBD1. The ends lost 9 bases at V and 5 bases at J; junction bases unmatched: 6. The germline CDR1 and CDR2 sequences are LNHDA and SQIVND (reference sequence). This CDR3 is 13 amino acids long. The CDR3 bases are TGTGCCAGCGGACAGGGGGACTTGGAGACCCAGTACTTC. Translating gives CASGQGDLETQYF.

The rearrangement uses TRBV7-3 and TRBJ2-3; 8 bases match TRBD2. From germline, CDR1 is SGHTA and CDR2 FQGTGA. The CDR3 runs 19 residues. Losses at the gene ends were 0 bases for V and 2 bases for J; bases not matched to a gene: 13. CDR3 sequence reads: CASSLTEGLGGGNTDTQYF. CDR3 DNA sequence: TGTGCCAGCAGCTTAACGGAGGGGCTTGGCGGGGGGAACACAGATACGCAGTATTTT.

DNA for the CDR3: TGCGCCAGCAGCCAAGGAAGGACAGACAATGAGCAGTTCTTC. This encodes CASSQGRTDNEQFF. The chain combines TRBV4-1 with TRBJ2-1, with a possible D match to TRBD1 (6 bases). The CDR3 is 14 residues long. Germline V lookup: CDR1 MGHRA, CDR2 YSYEKL. Trimming pared 1 base from V and 5 bases from J, leaving 9 bases between.

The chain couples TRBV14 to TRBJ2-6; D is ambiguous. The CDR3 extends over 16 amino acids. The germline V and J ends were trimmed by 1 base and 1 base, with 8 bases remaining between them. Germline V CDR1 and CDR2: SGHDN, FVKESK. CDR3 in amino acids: CASSQVWASGANVLTF. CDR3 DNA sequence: TGTGCCAGCAGCCAAGTATGGGCTTCTGGGGCCAACGTCCTGACTTTC. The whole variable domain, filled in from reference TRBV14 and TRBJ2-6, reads EAGVTQFPSHSVIEKGQTVTLRCDPISGHDNLYWYRRVMGKEIKFLLHFVKESKQDESGMPNNRFLAERTGGTYSTLKVQPAELEDSGVYFCASSQVWASGANVLTFGAGSRLTVL.

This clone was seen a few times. The CDR3 sequence is CASSLSGLSGNTIYF. CDR3 DNA sequence: TGCGCCAGCAGCTTGAGCGGGCTCTCTGGAAACACCATATATTTT. The chain recombines TRBV5-1 with TRBJ1-3, with D uncertain. The germline gives CDR1 SGHRS, CDR2 YFSETQ. Trimming took off 1 base at V and 0 bases at J, with 8 bases between the two ends. This CDR3 is 15 amino acids long.

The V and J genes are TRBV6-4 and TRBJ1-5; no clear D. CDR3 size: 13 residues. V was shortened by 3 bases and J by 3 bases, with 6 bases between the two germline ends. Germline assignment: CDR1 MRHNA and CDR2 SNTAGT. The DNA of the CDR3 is TGTGCCAGCAGTGAGAGCCCCAATCAGCCCCAGCATTTT. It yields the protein CASSESPNQPQHF.

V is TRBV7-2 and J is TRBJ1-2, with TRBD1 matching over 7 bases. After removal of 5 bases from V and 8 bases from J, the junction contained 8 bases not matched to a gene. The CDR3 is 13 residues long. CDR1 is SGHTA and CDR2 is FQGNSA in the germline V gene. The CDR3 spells CASSPYLTGGYTF. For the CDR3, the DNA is TGTGCCAGCAGCCCCTATTTGACAGGGGGCTACACCTTC.

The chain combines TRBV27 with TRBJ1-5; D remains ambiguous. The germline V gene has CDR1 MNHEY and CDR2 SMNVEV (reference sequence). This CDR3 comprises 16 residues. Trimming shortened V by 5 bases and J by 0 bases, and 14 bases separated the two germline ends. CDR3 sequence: CASSRSPPYSNQPQHF. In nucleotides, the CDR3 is TGTGCCAGCAGTCGGTCCCCCCCCTATAGCAATCAGCCCCAGCATTTT.

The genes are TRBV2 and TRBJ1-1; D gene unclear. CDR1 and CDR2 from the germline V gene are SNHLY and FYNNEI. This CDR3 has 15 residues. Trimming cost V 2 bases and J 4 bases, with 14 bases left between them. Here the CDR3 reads CASSERVGVGTEAFF. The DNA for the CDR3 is TGTGCCAGCAGTGAAAGGGTCGGGGTTGGCACTGAAGCTTTCTTT. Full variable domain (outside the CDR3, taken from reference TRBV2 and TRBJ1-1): EPEVTQTPSHQVTQMGQEVILRCVPISNHLYFYWYRQILGQKVEFLVSFYNNEISEKSEIFDDQFSVERPDGSNFTLKIRSTKLEDSAMYFCASSERVGVGTEAFFGQGTRLTVV.

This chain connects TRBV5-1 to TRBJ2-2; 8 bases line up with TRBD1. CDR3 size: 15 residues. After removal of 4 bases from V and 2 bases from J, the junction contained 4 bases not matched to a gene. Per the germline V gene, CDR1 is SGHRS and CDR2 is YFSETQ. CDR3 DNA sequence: TGCGCCAGCAGCATCCCAGGGGGCAACACCGGGGAGCTGTTTTTT. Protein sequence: CASSIPGGNTGELFF.

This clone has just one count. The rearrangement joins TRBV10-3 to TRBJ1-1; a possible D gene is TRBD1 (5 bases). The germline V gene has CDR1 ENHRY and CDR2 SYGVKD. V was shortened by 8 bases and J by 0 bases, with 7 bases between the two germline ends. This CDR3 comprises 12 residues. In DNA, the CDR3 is TGTGCCATCCGACAGTTGAACACTGAAGCTTTCTTT. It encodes CAIRQLNTEAFF.

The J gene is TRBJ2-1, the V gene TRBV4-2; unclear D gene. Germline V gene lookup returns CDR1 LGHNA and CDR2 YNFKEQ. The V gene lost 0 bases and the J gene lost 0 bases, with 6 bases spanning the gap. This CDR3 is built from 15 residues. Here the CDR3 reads CASSQEGSSYNEQFF. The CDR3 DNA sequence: TGTGCCAGCAGCCAAGAGGGCAGCTCCTACAATGAGCAGTTCTTC.